The source of this T cell receptor beta chain is a study of shared clonotypes between healthy human individuals. Study conclusions and caveats: About 5.2% was the fraction of naive CD4 clonotypes found shared across four donors.

Notes on this clone: Its antigen is currently unknown. This same CDR3 is encoded by further DNA sequences in the sample.

Germline-derived CDR1 and CDR2 are SGHRS and YFSETQ. The CDR3 extends over 15 amino acids. V lost 5 bases to trimming and J lost 0 bases; unmatched junction nucleotides: 2. An even split of each subset's genomic DNA across several immunoSEQ plates was performed. Profiling relied on immunoSEQ multiplex PCR, and the TCRdb table lists in-frame clones only, not all of them. The table records roughly 2.6 million clones, around 94% of them present only once. The TCR originated in a man aged 18 to 30 in good health. The V call is TRBV5-1, the J call TRBJ2-3, with 11 bases identical to TRBD2. Sequenced input: naive CD4+ T cells sorted from blood. Subset defined: CD45RA+ positively selected. The chain's CDR3 is CASRLAGGSTDTQYF. CDR3 in DNA: TGCGCCAGCAGGCTAGCGGGGGGAAGCACAGATACGCAGTATTTT.